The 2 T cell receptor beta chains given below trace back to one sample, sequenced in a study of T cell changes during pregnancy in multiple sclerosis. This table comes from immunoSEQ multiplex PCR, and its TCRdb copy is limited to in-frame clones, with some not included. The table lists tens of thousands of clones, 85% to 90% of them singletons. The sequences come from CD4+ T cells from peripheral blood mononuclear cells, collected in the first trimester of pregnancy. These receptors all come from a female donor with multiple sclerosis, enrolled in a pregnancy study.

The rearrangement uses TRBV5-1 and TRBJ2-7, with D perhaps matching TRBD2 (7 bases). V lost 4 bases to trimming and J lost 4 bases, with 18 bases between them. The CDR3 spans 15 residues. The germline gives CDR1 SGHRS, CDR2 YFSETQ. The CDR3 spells CASSPLGAGVYEQYF. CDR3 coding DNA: TGCGCCAGCAGCCCCCTGGGGGCGGGGGTTTACGAGCAGTACTTC.

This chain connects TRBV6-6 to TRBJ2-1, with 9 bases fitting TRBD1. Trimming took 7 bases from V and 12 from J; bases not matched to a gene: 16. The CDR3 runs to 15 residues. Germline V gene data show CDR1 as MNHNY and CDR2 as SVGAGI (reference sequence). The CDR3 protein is CASTDPGQGGEGQFF. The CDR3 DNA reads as TGTGCCAGCACCGATCCGGGACAGGGCGGAGAGGGGCAGTTCTTC.